This TCR beta chain was recovered during a study of blood T cell repertoires in COVID-19. J gave up 0 bases and V 3 bases, and 15 bases lay outside the gene matches. There are 20 residues in the CDR3. Germline V gene sequence: CDR1 LNHDA, CDR2 SQIVND (reference sequence). In the original processing: Reference gene primer amplification gave estimated nucleated cell counts. Assay used: immunoSEQ multiplex PCR; TCRdb lists only in-frame clones, some missing. The V and J calls and clone size come from that table; D and trimming were worked out from the DNA. The table records roughly 220,000 clones, 75% to 90% of them present only once.

The chain has TRBV19 and TRBJ2-1; 9 nucleotides agree with TRBD2. The clonotype originates from a woman aged 18-35 years in a cohort exposed to, infected with or recovered from COVID-19 (not recorded which). Sequenced sample: PBMCs or T cells enriched from blood (not recorded which). CDR3 bases: TGTGCCAGTAGTATGATGGCCGCGGTGACTAGCGGAAGCTCCTACAATGAGCAGTTCTTC. Translation gives CASSMMAAVTSGSSYNEQFF.